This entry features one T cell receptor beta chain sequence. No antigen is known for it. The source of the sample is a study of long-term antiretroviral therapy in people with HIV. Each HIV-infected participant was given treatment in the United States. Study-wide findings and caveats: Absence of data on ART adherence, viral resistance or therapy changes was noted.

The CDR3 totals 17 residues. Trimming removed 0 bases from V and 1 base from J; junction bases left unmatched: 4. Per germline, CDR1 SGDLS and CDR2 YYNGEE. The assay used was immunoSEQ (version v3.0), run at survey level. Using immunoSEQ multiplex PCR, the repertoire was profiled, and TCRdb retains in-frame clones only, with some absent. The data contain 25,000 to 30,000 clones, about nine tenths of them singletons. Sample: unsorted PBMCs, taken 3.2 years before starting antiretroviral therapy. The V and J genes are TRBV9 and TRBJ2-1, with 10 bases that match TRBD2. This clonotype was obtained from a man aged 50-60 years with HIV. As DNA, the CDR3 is TGTGCCAGCAGCGTAGTTAGCGGGGGGATTTCCTACAATGAGCAGTTCTTC. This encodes CASSVVSGGISYNEQFF.